This T cell receptor beta chain emerged from a study of blood T cell repertoires in COVID-19. Study overall: COVID-19 samples, acute and convalescent, were from the United States, Italy and Spain. Sources were T cells, B-cell-depleted T cells, or PBMCs; the material itself was cDNA or gDNA.

The CDR3 runs 17 residues. Germline V gene sequence: CDR1 MNHEY, CDR2 SMNVEV (reference sequence). The J segment lost 5 bases and the V segment lost 4 bases, leaving 11 bases of the junction unmatched. The protocol was immunoSEQ multiplex PCR, while the TCRdb copy is restricted to in-frame clones and leaves out a portion. In the table there are about 180,000 clones, around 85% of which are singletons. The rearrangement joins TRBV27 to TRBJ2-1, with TRBD1 matching 10 bases. Sequencing was performed on peripheral blood. This clonotype was sampled from a man between 60 and 75 years old with acute or convalescent COVID-19. The CDR3 region is CASSSQSGTGVDNEQFF. The CDR3 DNA reads as TGTGCCAGCAGTTCACAATCCGGGACAGGGGTAGACAATGAGCAGTTCTTC.